The 18 T cell receptor beta chains given below trace back to one sample, sequenced in a study of blood T cells in healthy people across ages. Sample-barcoded 5' priming and a J-beta primer mix drove a second PCR of roughly 7 to 11 cycles. Using its own MiXCR run on the 5' RACE reads, TCRdb lists one record per CDR3 protein. The sample yields about 680,000 distinct CDR3 sequences, roughly 49% seen once. The sample taken for sequencing was blood. The receptor set was obtained from a woman in her sixties in good health.

The J gene is TRBJ2-1, the V gene TRBV12-3 or TRBV12-4; 8 nucleotides agree with TRBD2. V was pared by 5 bases and J by 6 bases, with 9 bases of the junction left unmatched. The CDR3 is made up of 15 amino acids. CDR3 amino acids: CASSDSGSGANEQFF. The CDR3 coding sequence is TGTGCCAGCAGTGACAGCGGGAGTGGGGCCAATGAGCAGTTCTTC.

The chain joins TRBV30 to TRBJ1-4; D gene unclear. Germline assignment: CDR1 GTSNPN and CDR2 SVGIG (reference sequence). Trimming took 4 bases from V and 2 from J, leaving 5 bases between them. The CDR3 has 12 amino acids. Written as DNA, the CDR3 is TGTGCCTGGACAGTGACTAATGAAAAACTGTTTTTT. Translated: CAWTVTNEKLFF.

The CDR3 sequence is CASSFPSHNEQFF. The CDR3 nucleotides read TGTGCCAGCAGCTTCCCCAGTCATAATGAGCAGTTCTTC. V usage is TRBV5-6 and J usage is TRBJ2-1; D unresolved. Per the germline V gene, CDR1 is SGHDT and CDR2 is YYEEEE. The CDR3 consists of 13 residues. V was pared by 2 bases and J by 7 bases, with 10 bases between. Combining the CDR3 with reference TRBV5-6 and TRBJ2-1 gives the whole variable domain DAGVTQSPTHLIKTRGQQVTLRCSPKSGHDTVSWYQQALGQGPQFIFQYYEEEERQRGNFPDRFSGHQFPNYSSELNVNALLLGDSALYLCASSFPSHNEQFFGPGTRLTVL.

V and J are TRBV20-1 and TRBJ2-7, with D possibly matching TRBD2 (5 bases). The V gene's germline CDR1 is DFQATT and CDR2 SNEGSKA (reference sequence). The CDR3 contains 16 residues. Trimming took 6 bases from V and 0 from J, leaving 21 bases between them. CDR3 loop: CSALPGPGLSSYEQYF. CDR3 bases: TGCAGTGCCCTTCCCGGCCCGGGATTAAGCTCCTACGAGCAGTACTTC.

This chain connects TRBV28 to TRBJ2-7, with TRBD2 matching over 13 bases. Germline CDR1 reads MDHEN; CDR2 reads SYDVKM. This CDR3 region has 17 residues. Trimming took 8 bases from V and 7 from J; bases not matched to a gene: 17. The CDR3 bases are TGTGCCAGCTCGACTAGCGGGAGGCGGGTCTCCTACAATGAGCAGTACTTC. Translating gives CASSTSGRRVSYNEQYF.

The chain couples TRBV10-3 to TRBJ2-3; D is uncertain. The CDR3 has 11 residues. Trimming pared 6 bases from V and 4 bases from J, leaving 5 bases between. CDR1 is ENHRY, CDR2 SYGVKD, per germline. CDR3 loop: CAIRTADTQYF. CDR3 DNA sequence: TGTGCCATCAGAACCGCAGATACGCAGTATTTT.

The rearrangement links TRBV20-1 to TRBJ2-5; a possible D gene is TRBD2 (7 bases). Germline V lookup: CDR1 DFQATT, CDR2 SNEGSKA (reference sequence). V was trimmed by 5 bases and J by 4 bases, leaving 20 bases between them. There are 15 residues in the CDR3. The CDR3 loop is CSAPRGGALGETQYF. The CDR3 DNA follows: TGCAGTGCTCCGCGCGGGGGCGCTTTGGGAGAGACCCAGTACTTC.

This clonotype was observed at least ten times. The rearrangement uses TRBV20-1 and TRBJ1-2; D unresolved. The CDR3 contains 16 residues. CDR1 and CDR2 (germline): DFQATT, SNEGSKA (reference sequence). Trimming took 6 bases from V and 5 from J, leaving 25 bases between them. CDR3 sequence (DNA): TGCAGTGCCTCAAACGCTGCAAAGGGTCGGAGTTATGGCTACACCTTC. Encoded protein: CSASNAAKGRSYGYTF.

This clonotype was seen repeatedly, ten times or more. The chain carries TRBV12-3 or TRBV12-4 and TRBJ2-4; D call uncertain. The ends were cut back, 6 bases at V and 9 bases at J, with 9 bases in the middle. The CDR3 is 11 amino acids. CDR3 in amino acids: CASRVLSIQYF. The CDR3 nucleotides read TGTGCCAGCAGGGTACTGAGCATTCAGTACTTC.

J is TRBJ2-3 and V is TRBV24-1; 10 nucleotides line up with TRBD2. This CDR3 is built from 17 residues. Germline CDR1 reads KGHDR; CDR2 reads SFDVKD. V trimming: 0 bases; J trimming: 0 bases; junction bases outside the gene matches: 2. DNA of the CDR3: TGTGCCACCAGTGATTTGAAGCGGGGGGGAAGCACAGATACGCAGTATTTT. This codes for CATSDLKRGGSTDTQYF.

The chain recombines TRBV4-1 with TRBJ2-1; 11 bases are shared with TRBD2. With 0 bases clipped from V and 4 bases from J, the junction kept 8 bases outside the gene matches. Germline-derived CDR1 and CDR2 are MGHRA and YSYEKL. There are 18 residues in the CDR3. CDR3 sequence: CASSQDASSGGRYNEQFF. DNA of the CDR3: TGCGCCAGCAGCCAAGATGCGTCTAGCGGGGGGAGATACAATGAGCAGTTCTTC.

This clonotype was seen only once. The rearrangement uses TRBV18 and TRBJ1-5, with D uncertain. This CDR3 spans 19 amino acids. Germline-derived CDR1 and CDR2 are KGHSH and LQKENI. Trimming took 2 bases from V and 1 from J, leaving 21 bases between them. The CDR3 sequence: CASSPISSWAGSSNQPQHF. The CDR3 DNA reads as TGTGCCAGCTCACCAATTTCCTCGTGGGCAGGATCAAGCAATCAGCCCCAGCATTTT.

This chain links TRBV18 with TRBJ2-1; tentatively, D is TRBD2 (6 bases). The germline CDR1 and CDR2 sequences are KGHSH and LQKENI. There are 17 residues in the CDR3. V was cut by 6 bases and J by 7 bases, with 25 bases left in between. CDR3 in amino acids: CASSPSWAGRRGNEQFF. CDR3 bases: TGTGCCAGCTCTCCTTCCTGGGCGGGACGGAGAGGGAATGAGCAGTTCTTC.

The rearrangement uses TRBV27 and TRBJ2-7; 8 nucleotides align to TRBD1. J lost 4 bases, V lost 6 bases, and 11 bases had no gene match. The CDR3 extends over 15 amino acids. CDR1 and CDR2 (germline): MNHEY, SMNVEV (reference sequence). CDR3 coding DNA: TGTGCCAGCAGCTCTGGGGGCAGGGGGCTTTACGAGCAGTACTTC. As protein: CASSSGGRGLYEQYF.

The chain links TRBV7-2 to TRBJ2-5; 10 bases line up with TRBD2. The V and J ends lost 1 base and 5 bases, in that order; junction bases with no gene match: 10. CDR1 SGHTA and CDR2 FQGNSA come from the germline V gene. The CDR3 loop spans 17 amino acids. The CDR3 sequence: CASSLVSSGGERETQYF. The CDR3 coding sequence is TGTGCCAGCAGCTTAGTGTCTAGCGGGGGAGAGCGGGAGACCCAGTACTTC.

This clonotype has a handful of counts. This sequence joins TRBV20-1 and TRBJ2-7; D remains ambiguous. Trimming cost V 3 bases and J 6 bases, with 9 bases left between them. In germline, CDR1 is DFQATT, CDR2 SNEGSKA (reference sequence). The CDR3 sequence is 11 residues long. The CDR3 loop reads CSARWGSEQYF. CDR3 sequence (DNA): TGCAGTGCTAGGTGGGGTAGCGAGCAGTACTTC.

The V gene is TRBV27, the J gene TRBJ1-2; tentatively, D is TRBD1 (5 bases). Trimming cost V 0 bases and J 0 bases, with 8 bases left between them. The CDR3 has 15 residues. From germline, CDR1 is MNHEY and CDR2 SMNVEV (reference sequence). The DNA of the CDR3 is TGTGCCAGCAGTTTATCGAGGGGAGCTAACTATGGCTACACCTTC. Protein product: CASSLSRGANYGYTF.

The rearrangement links TRBV3-1 to TRBJ2-4; no reliable D call. The CDR3 has 12 amino acids. Germline values: CDR1 LGHDT, CDR2 YNNKEL (reference sequence). The germline V and J ends were trimmed by 4 bases and 0 bases, with 1 base remaining between them. CDR3 sequence (DNA): TGTGCCAGCAGCCTAGCCAAAAACATTCAGTACTTC. It codes for CASSLAKNIQYF.